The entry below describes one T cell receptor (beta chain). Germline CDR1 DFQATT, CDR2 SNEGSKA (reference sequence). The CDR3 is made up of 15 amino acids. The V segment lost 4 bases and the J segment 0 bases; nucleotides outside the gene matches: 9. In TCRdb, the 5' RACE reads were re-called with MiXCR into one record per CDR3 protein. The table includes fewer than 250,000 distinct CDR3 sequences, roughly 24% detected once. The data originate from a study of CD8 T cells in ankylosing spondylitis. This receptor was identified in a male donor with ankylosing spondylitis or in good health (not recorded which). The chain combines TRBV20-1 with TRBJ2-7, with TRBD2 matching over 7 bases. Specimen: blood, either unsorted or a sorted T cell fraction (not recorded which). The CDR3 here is CSATRLAPSSYEQYF. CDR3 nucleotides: TGCAGTGCTACTCGACTAGCTCCGAGCTCCTACGAGCAGTACTTC.